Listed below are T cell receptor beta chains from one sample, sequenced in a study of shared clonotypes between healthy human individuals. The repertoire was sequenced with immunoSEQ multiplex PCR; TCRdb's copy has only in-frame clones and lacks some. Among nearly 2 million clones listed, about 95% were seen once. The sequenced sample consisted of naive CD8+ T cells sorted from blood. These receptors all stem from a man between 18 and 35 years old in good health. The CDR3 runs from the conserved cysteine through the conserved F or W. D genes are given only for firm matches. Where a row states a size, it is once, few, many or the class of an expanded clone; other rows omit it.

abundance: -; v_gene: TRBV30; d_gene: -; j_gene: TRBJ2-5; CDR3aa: CAWSVGGWQETQYF; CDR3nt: TGTGCCTGGAGTGTAGGGGGTTGGCAAGAGACCCAGTACTTC
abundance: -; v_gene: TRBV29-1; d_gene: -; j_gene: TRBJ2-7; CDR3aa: CSGLGGPTEQYF; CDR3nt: TGCAGCGGCCTGGGGGGCCCGACCGAGCAGTACTTC
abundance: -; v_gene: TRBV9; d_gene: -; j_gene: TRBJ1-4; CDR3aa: CASSVEGSPTNEKLFF; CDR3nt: TGTGCCAGCAGCGTAGAGGGCAGCCCAACTAATGAAAAACTGTTTTTT
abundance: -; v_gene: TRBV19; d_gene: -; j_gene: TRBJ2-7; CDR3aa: CASSILSGAEQYF; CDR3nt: TGTGCCAGTAGTATCCTAAGCGGTGCCGAGCAGTACTTC
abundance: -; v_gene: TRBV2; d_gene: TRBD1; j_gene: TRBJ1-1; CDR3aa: CASSATGNEAFF; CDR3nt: TGTGCCAGCAGTGCGACAGGGAATGAAGCTTTCTTT
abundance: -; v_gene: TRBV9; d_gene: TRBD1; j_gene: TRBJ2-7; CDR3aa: CASSVASGQGYEQYF; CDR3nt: TGTGCCAGCAGCGTAGCCTCCGGACAGGGCTACGAGCAGTACTTC
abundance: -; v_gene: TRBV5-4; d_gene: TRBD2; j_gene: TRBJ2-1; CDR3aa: CASRSLASEQFF; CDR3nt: TGTGCCAGCCGCTCACTAGCGTCTGAGCAGTTCTTC
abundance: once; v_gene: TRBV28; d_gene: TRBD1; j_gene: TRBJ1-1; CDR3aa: CASTSLQGGMNTEAFF; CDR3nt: TGTGCCAGCACTTCCCTACAGGGGGGCATGAACACTGAAGCTTTCTTT
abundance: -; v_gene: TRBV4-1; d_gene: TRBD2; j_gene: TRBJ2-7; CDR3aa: CASSHILAAYEQYF; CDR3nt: TGCGCCAGCAGCCACATACTAGCGGCCTACGAGCAGTACTTC
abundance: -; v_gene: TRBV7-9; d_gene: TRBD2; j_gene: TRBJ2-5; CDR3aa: CASSLQAGGLETQYF; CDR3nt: TGTGCCAGCAGCTTACAGGCGGGGGGGCTAGAGACCCAGTACTTC
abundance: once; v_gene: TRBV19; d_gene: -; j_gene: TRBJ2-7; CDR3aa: CASSASSVSEQYF; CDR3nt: TGTGCCAGTAGTGCCTCGTCAGTGTCCGAGCAGTACTTC
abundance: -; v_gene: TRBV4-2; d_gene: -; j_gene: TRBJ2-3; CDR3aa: CASSQEAGRTRADTQYF; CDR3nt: TGTGCCAGCAGCCAAGAGGCGGGGAGAACACGGGCAGATACGCAGTATTTT
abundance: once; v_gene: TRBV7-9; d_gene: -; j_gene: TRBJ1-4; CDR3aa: CASSRAGEEEKLFF; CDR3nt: TGTGCCAGCAGCCGGGCTGGGGAGGAAGAAAAACTGTTTTTT
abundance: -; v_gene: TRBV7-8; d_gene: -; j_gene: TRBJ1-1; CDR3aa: CASSSYWGGTEAFF; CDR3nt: TGTGCCAGCAGCTCCTACTGGGGTGGGACTGAAGCTTTCTTT
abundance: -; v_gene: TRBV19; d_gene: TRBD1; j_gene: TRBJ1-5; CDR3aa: CASEPGTDSNQPQHF; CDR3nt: TGTGCCAGTGAGCCCGGGACAGATAGCAATCAGCCCCAGCATTTT
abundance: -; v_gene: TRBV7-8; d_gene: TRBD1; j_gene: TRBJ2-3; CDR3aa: CASSLVPGGRTDTQYF; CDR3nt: TGTGCCAGCAGCTTAGTCCCAGGGGGCCGGACAGATACGCAGTATTTT
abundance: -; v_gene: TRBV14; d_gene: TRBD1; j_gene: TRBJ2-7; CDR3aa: CASSQEQGTYEQYF; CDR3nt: TGTGCCAGCAGCCAAGAACAGGGGACCTACGAGCAGTACTTC
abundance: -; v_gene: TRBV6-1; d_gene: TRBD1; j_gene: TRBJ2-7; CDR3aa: CASSESLRGSREQYF; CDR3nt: TGTGCCAGCAGTGAATCTCTCAGGGGGAGTCGCGAGCAGTACTTC
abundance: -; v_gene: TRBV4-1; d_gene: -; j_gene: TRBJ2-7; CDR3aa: CASSQRGDEQYF; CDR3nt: TGCGCCAGCAGCCAGCGGGGCGACGAGCAGTACTTC
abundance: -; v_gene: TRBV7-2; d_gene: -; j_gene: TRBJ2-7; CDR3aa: CASSLIAGPRPYEQYF; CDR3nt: TGTGCCAGCAGCTTGATCGCCGGGCCTCGACCTTACGAGCAGTACTTC
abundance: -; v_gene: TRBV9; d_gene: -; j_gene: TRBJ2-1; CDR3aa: CASSVEGFNEQFF; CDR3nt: TGTGCCAGCAGCGTAGAAGGGTTCAATGAGCAGTTCTTC
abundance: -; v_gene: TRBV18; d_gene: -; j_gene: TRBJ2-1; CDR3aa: CASSPFSAGQGIPDEQFF; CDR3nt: TGTGCCAGCTCACCTTTTTCAGCGGGCCAGGGCATTCCAGATGAGCAGTTCTTC
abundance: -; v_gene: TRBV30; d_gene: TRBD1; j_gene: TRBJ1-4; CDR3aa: CAWSGTGGAPNEKLFF; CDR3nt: TGTGCCTGGAGCGGGACAGGGGGGGCCCCTAATGAAAAACTGTTTTTT
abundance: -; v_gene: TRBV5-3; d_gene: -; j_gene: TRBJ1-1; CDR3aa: CARSLATDTEAFF; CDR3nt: TGTGCCAGAAGCTTGGCGACAGACACTGAAGCTTTCTTT
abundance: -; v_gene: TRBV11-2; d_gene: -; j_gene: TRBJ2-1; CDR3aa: CASSRETSSYNEQFF; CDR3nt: TGTGCCAGCAGCAGGGAGACGAGCTCCTACAATGAGCAGTTCTTC
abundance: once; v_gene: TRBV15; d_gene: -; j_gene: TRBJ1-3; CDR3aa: CATSSPGSGNTIYF; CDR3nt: TGTGCCACCAGCAGCCCAGGGAGTGGAAACACCATATATTTT
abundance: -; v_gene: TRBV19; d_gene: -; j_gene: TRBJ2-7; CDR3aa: CASNVRGEQYF; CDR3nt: TGTGCCAGTAATGTTAGGGGCGAGCAGTACTTC
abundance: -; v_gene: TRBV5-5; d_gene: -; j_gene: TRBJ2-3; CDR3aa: CASSFGFTDTQYF; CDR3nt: TGTGCCAGCAGCTTCGGGTTCACAGATACGCAGTATTTT
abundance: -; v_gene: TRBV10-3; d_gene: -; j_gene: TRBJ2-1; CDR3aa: CAISDGGGGDEQFF; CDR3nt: TGTGCCATCAGTGATGGGGGAGGTGGCGATGAGCAGTTCTTC